These 13 T cell receptor beta chains came from one sample sequenced in a study of T cell responses to AZD1222 COVID-19 vaccine. Produced via immunoSEQ multiplex PCR; TCRdb's table is partial and in-frame only. The sample records under 200,000 clones, approximately 91% being singletons. The sequencing used peripheral blood, collected on day 0 of AZD1222 vaccination. The receptors originated from an adult in good health.

This chain joins TRBV27 and TRBJ2-2, with D unresolved. Trimming cost V 8 bases and J 2 bases, with 15 bases left between them. CDR3 length equals 15 residues. The germline V gene encodes CDR1 MNHEY and CDR2 SMNVEV (reference sequence). The CDR3 coding sequence is TGTGCCAGCCCCGAGTGCCGACCAAACACCGGGGAGCTGTTTTTT. Translation: CASPECRPNTGELFF.

This clone was detected a few times. The CDR3 coding sequence is TGTGCCAGCAGCTTAAACAGGGAGACCCAGTACTTC. This sequence encodes CASSLNRETQYF. The chain is built from TRBV7-2 and TRBJ2-5, with a tentative D call TRBD1 (5 bases). The V gene lost 2 bases and the J gene lost 5 bases, with 6 bases spanning the gap. Germline loops: CDR1 SGHTA, CDR2 FQGNSA. The CDR3 is made up of 12 amino acids.

The gene calls are TRBV29-1 and TRBJ1-1; possible D gene TRBD1, 5 bases. Trimming removed 3 bases at V and 4 bases at J, with 24 bases between. The CDR3 loop spans 17 amino acids. Per the germline V gene, CDR1 is SQVTM and CDR2 is ANQGSEA. The CDR3 region is CSVESDPGRTLGTEAFF. The CDR3 coding sequence is TGCAGCGTTGAGTCGGATCCGGGACGGACCTTGGGCACTGAAGCTTTCTTT.

The chain has TRBV28 and TRBJ2-7, with 7 positions matching TRBD2. The CDR3 covers 15 residues. Looked up from germline, CDR1 is MDHEN and CDR2 is SYDVKM. V shed 3 bases, J shed 2 bases, and the junction held 7 bases outside the gene matches. The CDR3 DNA follows: TGTGCCAGCAGTTTTGGGGGAAGCGGGACCTACGAGCAGTACTTC. Translated, it gives CASSFGGSGTYEQYF.

This clone was counted once. This rearrangement joins TRBV11-2 to TRBJ1-4; TRBD1 is a possible D gene (6 bases). CDR3 size: 17 residues. CDR1 is SGHAT and CDR2 is FQNNGV in the germline V gene. The V gene lost 3 bases and the J gene lost 0 bases, with 14 bases spanning the gap. The CDR3 is CASSFGQPLATNEKLFF. CDR3 in DNA: TGTGCCAGCAGCTTCGGACAGCCACTCGCAACTAATGAAAAACTGTTTTTT.

The gene calls are TRBV15 and TRBJ1-4; D is unresolved. Germline V gene lookup returns CDR1 LNHNV and CDR2 YYDKDF (reference sequence). V shed 7 bases and J shed 0 bases, with 9 bases lying between them. The CDR3 consists of 14 residues. CDR3 bases: TGTGCCACCAAAAGGGTTGCAACTAATGAAAAACTGTTTTTT. It encodes CATKRVATNEKLFF.

This chain uses TRBV20-1 with TRBJ2-5; D not certain. The CDR3 length is 11 residues. Germline CDR1 reads DFQATT; CDR2 reads SNEGSKA (reference sequence). V lost 7 bases, J lost 1 base, and 7 bases lay in between. This chain's CDR3 is CSGSFQETQYF. CDR3 coding DNA: TGCAGTGGTTCGTTCCAAGAGACCCAGTACTTC.

The rearrangement joins TRBV9 to TRBJ2-7; 7 bases are a match to TRBD1. After removal of 4 bases from V and 5 bases from J, the junction contained 15 bases not matched to a gene. The CDR3 length is 16 residues. CDR1 is SGDLS, CDR2 YYNGEE, per germline. The CDR3 loop reads CASSLRQGPGWNEQYF. For the CDR3, the DNA is TGTGCCAGCAGCCTCCGACAGGGACCGGGCTGGAACGAGCAGTACTTC.

This clone was counted a few times. The rearrangement joins TRBV7-9 to TRBJ2-7, with D maybe TRBD2 (5 bases). The CDR3 has 13 amino acids. V was clipped by 1 base and J by 7 bases, with 11 bases between them. Germline V gene lookup returns CDR1 SEHNR and CDR2 FQNEAQ (reference sequence). CDR3 in amino acids: CASSLGGLGEQYF. DNA for the CDR3: TGTGCCAGCAGCTTAGGAGGGTTGGGGGAGCAGTACTTC.

The rearrangement links TRBV7-8 to TRBJ1-3, with D maybe TRBD1 (5 bases). Germline CDR1 SGHVS, CDR2 FQNEAQ. V lost 0 bases, J lost 0 bases, and 9 bases lay in between. This CDR3 region has 16 residues. For the CDR3, the DNA is TGTGCCAGCAGCTTAGCGGGCAGGGCCTCTGGAAACACCATATATTTT. Residues: CASSLAGRASGNTIYF.

V gene TRBV19 combines with J gene TRBJ1-2, with D possibly TRBD1 on 5 matching bases. The germline V gene has CDR1 LNHDA and CDR2 SQIVND (reference sequence). This CDR3 contains 14 residues. Trimming cost V 7 bases and J 3 bases, with 15 bases left between them. CDR3 bases: TGTGCCAGTACCCCGGGGGGGTTGGACTATGGCTACACCTTC. It translates to CASTPGGLDYGYTF.

The rearrangement joins TRBV18 to TRBJ2-1; maybe TRBD2 (6 bases). The CDR3 is 17 residues long. Germline V gene sequence: CDR1 KGHSH, CDR2 LQKENI. With 5 bases removed from V and 4 bases from J, the gap between germline ends came to 21 bases. CDR3 residues: CASSRTRGGTTYNEQFF. CDR3 in DNA: TGTGCCAGCTCAAGGACCCGAGGCGGGACGACATACAATGAGCAGTTCTTC. Looking up the rest from reference TRBV18 and TRBJ2-1 gives the full variable domain: NAGVMQNPRHLVRRRGQEARLRCSPMKGHSHVYWYRQLPEEGLKFMVYLQKENIIDESGMPKERFSAEFPKEGPSILRIQQVVRGDSAAYFCASSRTRGGTTYNEQFFGPGTRLTVL.

The table lists this clone with a count of one. The V gene is TRBV4-3, the J gene TRBJ2-7, with D tentatively TRBD2 (5 bases). Trimming pared 1 base from V and 1 base from J, leaving 8 bases between. The germline gives CDR1 LGHNA, CDR2 YSLEER. The CDR3 sequence is 14 residues long. In DNA form, the CDR3 reads TGCGCCAGCAGCCAAGCCCGGGGTTCCTACGAGCAGTACTTC. Residues: CASSQARGSYEQYF.